These 24 T cell receptor beta chains share one sample of origin, sequenced in a study of T cell repertoires in cytomegalovirus infection (dated by TCRdb to between 2017 and 2020). This sample was sequenced with an Illumina HiSeq 1500. The public reads were reprocessed in TCRdb via fastp at Q25 and MiXCR, keeping in-frame beta chains. Identical CDR3 protein sequences are pooled into one entry, listed with their most common genes and DNA. The sample table shows 250,000 to 300,000 distinct CDR3 sequences, and roughly an eighth are seen once. Of the sample, roughly 8.9% is held by the ten largest clones. Material for sequencing was PBMCs. These receptors came from a human donor in good health (CMV status not recorded). Some clones in this sample may be carry-over from other donors' samples.

This clonotype appeared a few times. One base away lies a much larger clone, so this may be a sequencing read error. J is TRBJ2-3 and V is TRBV2; 10 bases map to TRBD2. Per the germline V gene, CDR1 is SNHLY and CDR2 is FYNNEI. The CDR3 loop spans 14 amino acids. V was clipped by 6 bases and J by 0 bases; unmatched bases: 0. The CDR3 loop is CASRLAGSTDTQYF. DNA of the CDR3: TGTGCCAGCAGACTAGCGGGGAGCACAGATACGCAGTATTTT.

This clonotype has only a few counts. The gene calls are TRBV7-4 and TRBJ2-7; D unresolved. V lost 4 bases and J lost 2, with 9 bases in between. The CDR3 is 13 residues long. Germline CDR1 and CDR2: SGHVT and SQSDAQ. CDR3 in amino acids: CASSWGHAYEQYF. The DNA for the CDR3 is TGTGCCAGCAGCTGGGGTCATGCCTACGAGCAGTACTTC.

The chain couples TRBV6-5 to TRBJ2-1, with D possibly TRBD2 on 6 matching bases. There are 18 residues in the CDR3. In germline, CDR1 is MNHEY, CDR2 SVGAGI. With 4 bases removed from V and 2 bases from J, the gap between germline ends came to 21 bases. The CDR3 DNA reads as TGTGCCAGCAGTTCCCCTTGGGGCGGGATTTTAACCTACAATGAGCAGTTCTTC. The encoded protein is CASSSPWGGILTYNEQFF.

This clonotype was observed at least ten times. This chain links TRBV27 with TRBJ2-3; 11 bases match TRBD2. V was pared by 3 bases and J by 0 bases, with 17 bases of the junction left unmatched. This CDR3 spans 21 amino acids. Per germline, CDR1 MNHEY and CDR2 SMNVEV (reference sequence). CDR3 sequence reads: CASSFYSPGLAGLTSTDTQYF. CDR3 in DNA: TGTGCCAGCAGTTTCTACTCTCCCGGACTAGCGGGCCTTACTAGCACAGATACGCAGTATTTT.

This clonotype came up many times. CDR3 protein: CASSRGGGEQYV. CDR3 coding DNA: TGTGCCAGCAGCCGAGGGGGGGGAGAGCAGTACGTC. The chain carries TRBV11-2 and TRBJ2-7; a weak D match, TRBD2 (7 bases). Per the germline V gene, CDR1 is SGHAT and CDR2 is FQNNGV. CDR3 length equals 12 residues. With 5 bases removed from V and 7 bases from J, the gap between germline ends came to 12 bases.

The genes are TRBV29-1 and TRBJ1-1; weak D call: TRBD1 (6 bases). CDR1 and CDR2 (germline): SQVTM, ANQGSEA. Trimming took off 3 bases at V and 6 bases at J, with 17 bases between the two ends. The CDR3 loop spans 14 amino acids. The CDR3 region is CSVERLGRGAEAFF. The CDR3 DNA reads as TGCAGCGTTGAGAGGTTGGGCAGGGGCGCTGAAGCTTTCTTT.

The chain carries TRBV19 and TRBJ2-1; 7 nucleotides match TRBD1. V lost 11 bases, J lost 2 bases, and 6 bases stayed unmatched. This CDR3 is 13 amino acids long. Per germline, CDR1 LNHDA and CDR2 SQIVND (reference sequence). The CDR3 nucleotides read TGTGCCGCCCTAACAGGGGCCTACAATGAGCAGTTCTTC. This encodes CAALTGAYNEQFF. Full variable domain (missing parts from reference TRBV19 and TRBJ2-1): DGGITQSPKYLFRKEGQNVTLSCEQNLNHDAMYWYRQDPGQGLRLIYYSQIVNDFQKGDIAEGYSVSREKKESFPLTVTSAQKNPTAFYLCAALTGAYNEQFFGPGTRLTVL.

This clonotype showed up just a few times. V usage is TRBV20-1 and J usage is TRBJ2-1, with 8 bases that match TRBD2. The CDR3 totals 13 residues. Germline V lookup: CDR1 DFQATT, CDR2 SNEGSKA (reference sequence). V was clipped by 4 bases and J by 7 bases; unmatched bases: 6. Written as DNA, the CDR3 is TGCAGTGCTAAAAGCGGGAGTCCGAATGAGCAGTTCTTC. Translated: CSAKSGSPNEQFF.

This clonotype was found a few times. The V gene is TRBV28, the J gene TRBJ1-1; no definite D call. Trimming removed 1 base at V and 5 bases at J, with 5 bases between. The germline V gene has CDR1 MDHEN and CDR2 SYDVKM. The CDR3 loop spans 12 amino acids. The CDR3 region is CASSLLETEAFF. CDR3 nucleotide sequence: TGTGCCAGCAGTTTATTGGAGACTGAAGCTTTCTTT.

This clonotype has a count of ten or more. This chain connects TRBV7-2 to TRBJ1-1; perhaps TRBD1 as D (5 bases). Trimming pared 1 base from V and 4 bases from J, leaving 10 bases between. This CDR3 has 14 residues. From germline, CDR1 is SGHTA and CDR2 FQGNSA. The CDR3 DNA reads as TGTGCCAGCAGCTTAGTTCAGGGTACCACTGAAGCTTTCTTT. Translating gives CASSLVQGTTEAFF.

This clonotype was seen a few times. The rearrangement links TRBV2 to TRBJ1-1; D may be TRBD1 (5 bases). CDR1 is SNHLY and CDR2 is FYNNEI in the germline V gene. The germline V and J ends were trimmed by 6 bases and 2 bases, with 13 bases remaining between them. The CDR3 is 14 amino acids. This CDR3 reads CASSPGHPNTEAFF. In nucleotides, the CDR3 is TGTGCCAGCAGCCCAGGACACCCTAACACTGAAGCTTTCTTT.

The rearrangement joins TRBV6-2 or TRBV6-3 to TRBJ2-7; TRBD1 is a possible D gene (7 bases). CDR3 length equals 14 residues. Germline-derived CDR1 and CDR2 are MNHEY and SVGEGT. Trimming pared 5 bases from V and 4 bases from J, leaving 15 bases between. CDR3 in amino acids: CASSRQGGGYEQYF. Written as DNA, the CDR3 is TGTGCCAGCAGTCGACAGGGAGGTGGGTACGAGCAGTACTTC.

There are a few counts of this clonotype. This chain joins TRBV20-1 and TRBJ2-7; D may be TRBD2 (5 bases). V lost 1 base and J 5 bases, leaving 12 bases between the germline ends. CDR1 is DFQATT and CDR2 is SNEGSKA in the germline V gene (reference sequence). There are 13 residues in the CDR3. In DNA, the CDR3 is TGCAGTGCTAGAGTTGGGAGTTCCGACGAGCAGTACTTC. Protein sequence: CSARVGSSDEQYF.

This clonotype was seen ten or more times. The chain uses TRBV15 and TRBJ2-1, with D possibly TRBD2 on 5 matching bases. Germline CDR1 is LNHNV and CDR2 is YYDKDF (reference sequence). This CDR3 comprises 13 residues. Trimming removed 8 bases from V and 7 bases from J, with 15 bases in between. The CDR3 sequence: CATRTRAFNEQFF. DNA for the CDR3: TGTGCCACCCGTACGCGGGCCTTTAATGAGCAGTTCTTC.

This clonotype was detected ten times or more. This chain connects TRBV7-6 to TRBJ1-5, with no clear D. Germline assignment: CDR1 SGHVS and CDR2 FNYEAQ. This CDR3 is built from 13 residues. V was trimmed by 1 base and J by 4 bases, leaving 5 bases between them. The CDR3 region is CASSLGRNQPQHF. DNA for the CDR3: TGTGCCAGCAGCTTAGGCAGAAATCAGCCCCAGCATTTT.

This rearrangement joins TRBV5-6 to TRBJ2-1; 11 bases agree with TRBD1. The germline V gene has CDR1 SGHDT and CDR2 YYEEEE. V lost 4 bases and J lost 7; bases outside the gene matches: 7. The CDR3 loop spans 15 amino acids. The CDR3 sequence is CASSPGTGGRNEQFF. The CDR3 region has the DNA TGTGCCAGCAGCCCAGGGACAGGGGGTAGGAATGAGCAGTTCTTC. Drawing the rest from reference TRBV5-6 and TRBJ2-1, the complete variable domain is DAGVTQSPTHLIKTRGQQVTLRCSPKSGHDTVSWYQQALGQGPQFIFQYYEEEERQRGNFPDRFSGHQFPNYSSELNVNALLLGDSALYLCASSPGTGGRNEQFFGPGTRLTVL.

The CDR3 reads CASGTNSNSGNEQFF. DNA of the CDR3: TGTGCTAGTGGTACAAACAGTAATTCGGGTAATGAGCAGTTCTTC. The chain uses TRBV12-5 and TRBJ2-1, with D unresolved. Germline V gene data show CDR1 as LGHNT and CDR2 as FRNRAP. The CDR3 has 15 amino acids. V dropped 5 bases and J dropped 7 bases, with 18 bases sitting between them.

The chain employs TRBV5-4 and TRBJ2-5; TRBD1 matches 10 bases. CDR1 and CDR2 (germline): SGHNT, YYREEE (reference sequence). Trimming removed 5 bases from V and 4 bases from J; junction bases left unmatched: 8. The CDR3 runs to 15 residues. The DNA of the CDR3 is TGTGCCAGCAGTTCGGGACAGGGGTTTCGAGAGACCCAGTACTTC. As protein: CASSSGQGFRETQYF.

This clonotype has at least ten counts. A read error may produce the germline difference seen at one junction end. This chain links TRBV7-9 with TRBJ2-5, with 13 bases matching TRBD2. Germline CDR1 is SEHNR and CDR2 is FQNEAQ (reference sequence). CDR3 size: 14 residues. As DNA, the CDR3 is TGTGCCAGCAGCTTACGAGGACTAGCGGGGGAGTTAAACTTC. Translation: CASSLRGLAGELNF.

The chain uses TRBV29-1 and TRBJ2-1; D not certain. Germline assignment: CDR1 SQVTM and CDR2 ANQGSEA. The CDR3 has 14 residues. V lost 1 base to trimming and J lost 9 bases, with 16 bases between them. As DNA, the CDR3 is TGCAGCGTTGAAGTTGAACTCTCCTCCGGTGAGCAGTTCTTC. Protein sequence: CSVEVELSSGEQFF.

This clonotype was counted ten times or more. The gene calls are TRBV7-2 and TRBJ2-2; D gene uncertain. This CDR3 is 13 amino acids long. Trimming cost V 1 base and J 6 bases, with 6 bases left between them. Germline CDR1 and CDR2: SGHTA and FQGNSA. In DNA form, the CDR3 reads TGTGCCAGCAGCTTAGGGTTTTCCGGGGAGCTGTTTTTT. Translated: CASSLGFSGELFF. Full variable domain (outside the CDR3, taken from reference TRBV7-2 and TRBJ2-2): GAGVSQSPSNKVTEKGKDVELRCDPISGHTALYWYRQSLGQGLEFLIYFQGNSAPDKSGLPSDRFSAERTGGSVSTLTIQRTQQEDSAVYLCASSLGFSGELFFGEGSRLTVL.

This chain connects TRBV3-1 to TRBJ1-5, with unresolved D. Germline values: CDR1 LGHDT, CDR2 YNNKEL (reference sequence). V lost 4 bases, J lost 5 bases, and 9 bases lay in between. The CDR3 runs 13 residues. CDR3 amino acids: CASSPRPDQPQHF. In DNA, the CDR3 is TGTGCCAGCAGCCCCAGACCTGATCAGCCCCAGCATTTT.

The rearrangement joins TRBV7-8 to TRBJ2-3; D unresolved. V was trimmed by 1 base and J by 12 bases, leaving 17 bases between them. Per the germline V gene, CDR1 is SGHVS and CDR2 is FQNEAQ. This CDR3 is 14 amino acids long. CDR3 DNA: TGTGCCAGCAGCTTAGAAGAAGCCGAAAGGCGCCAGTATTTT. Translated: CASSLEEAERRQYF.

V gene TRBV14 combines with J gene TRBJ2-2; perhaps TRBD1 as D (6 bases). Germline assignment: CDR1 SGHDN and CDR2 FVKESK. Trimming shortened V by 1 base and J by 7 bases, and 19 bases separated the two germline ends. The CDR3 spans 17 residues. CDR3 in DNA: TGTGCCAGCAGCCAAGTAATCGGCGGCCCAGGGGTCGGGGAGCTGTTTTTT. As protein: CASSQVIGGPGVGELFF.